Listed here are 32 T cell receptor beta chains from one sample, sequenced in a study of shared clonotypes between healthy human individuals. Profiled with immunoSEQ multiplex PCR; TCRdb holds only in-frame clones, not every one. This table holds more than 900,000 clones, around three quarters found once. Sequences were obtained from memory CD4+ T cells from PBMCs. Subset of the sample: CD45RA-negative fraction. The receptor source for this set is a man in his late teens or twenties in good health. Some clones in this sample may be carry-over from other donors' samples.

In this sample, this clone turned up a few times. One base away lies a much larger clone, so this may be a sequencing read error. The chain carries TRBV10-2 and TRBJ1-1; 7 bases map to TRBD1. The CDR3 extends over 13 amino acids. Germline V gene sequence: CDR1 WSHSY, CDR2 SAAADI. For the CDR3, the DNA is TGCGCCAGCAGTGTACAGGGGAACACTGGAGCTTTCTTT. It is translated as CASSVQGNTGAFF.

This clone was detected ten times or more. This chain connects TRBV28 to TRBJ2-4, with TRBD2 as a possible D gene (6 bases). Germline CDR1 MDHEN, CDR2 SYDVKM. V was clipped by 3 bases and J by 7 bases, with 16 bases between them. CDR3 length equals 15 residues. CDR3 nucleotide sequence: TGTGCCAGCAGTTTCCCGCGGGGTGAGGTGAACATTCAGTACTTC. Protein sequence: CASSFPRGEVNIQYF.

The rearrangement links TRBV6-5 to TRBJ1-3, with TRBD1 matching 8 bases. V gave up 6 bases and J gave up 7 bases; unmatched junction bases: 11. CDR3 length: 15 residues. Germline CDR1 is MNHEY and CDR2 is SVGAGI. CDR3 sequence (DNA): TGTGCCAGCAGCCACCGGACAGGGCGGGCGAACACCATATATTTT. It is translated as CASSHRTGRANTIYF.

In this sample, this clone turned up a few times. This sequence joins TRBV18 and TRBJ1-1; 9 nucleotides line up with TRBD1. Germline trimming cut 2 bases from V and 2 bases from J; bases unmatched to any gene: 3. CDR3 length: 15 residues. Germline-derived CDR1 and CDR2 are KGHSH and LQKENI. The CDR3 DNA is TGTGCCAGCTCACCAATGACAGGGGGAAACACTGAAGCTTTCTTT. This gives the protein CASSPMTGGNTEAFF.

This clone was seen only once. The DNA for the CDR3 is TGTGCCAGCAGCCCAGCTGGGGGGCGAGTAGAGACCCAGTACTTC. It codes for CASSPAGGRVETQYF. V and J are TRBV7-3 and TRBJ2-5; the D call may be TRBD1 or TRBD2 (6 bases each). Trimming took off 5 bases at V and 4 bases at J, with 17 bases between the two ends. This CDR3 has 15 amino acids. Germline assignment: CDR1 SGHTA and CDR2 FQGTGA.

The genes are TRBV2 and TRBJ2-5, with TRBD1 identical over 7 bases. The CDR3 loop spans 14 amino acids. V lost 5 bases to trimming and J lost 0 bases; unmatched junction nucleotides: 3. Germline V CDR1 and CDR2: SNHLY, FYNNEI. The CDR3 spells CASSSDRYQETQYF. The CDR3 DNA follows: TGTGCCAGCAGTTCGGACAGGTACCAAGAGACCCAGTACTTC.

This rearrangement joins TRBV6-6 to TRBJ1-5, with unresolved D. Trimming pared 7 bases from V and 3 bases from J, leaving 10 bases between. This CDR3 is built from 13 residues. CDR1 is MNHNY, CDR2 SVGAGI, per germline (reference sequence). CDR3 coding DNA: TGTGCCAGCAAAGTACAGCCCAATCAGCCCCAGCATTTT. This codes for CASKVQPNQPQHF.

The CDR3: CASSKTGEGNYGYTF. The CDR3 nucleotides read TGTGCCAGCAGCAAGACGGGGGAAGGTAACTATGGCTACACCTTC. This chain joins TRBV11-1 and TRBJ1-2, with D maybe TRBD1 (5 bases). The germline V and J ends were trimmed by 5 bases and 1 base, with 14 bases remaining between them. The CDR3 is 15 amino acids. Per germline, CDR1 SGHAT and CDR2 FQDESV (reference sequence).

This chain links TRBV4-3 with TRBJ1-1, with D tentatively TRBD1 (5 bases). CDR1 and CDR2 (germline): LGHNA, YSLEER. The ends were cut back, 4 bases at V and 3 bases at J, with 21 bases in the middle. The CDR3 runs to 17 residues. This CDR3 reads CASSRSQGIGGDTEAFF. CDR3 bases: TGCGCCAGCAGCCGTTCCCAGGGTATAGGAGGGGACACTGAAGCTTTCTTT.

The chain employs TRBV2 and TRBJ1-2; D is ambiguous. From germline, CDR1 is SNHLY and CDR2 FYNNEI. The V and J ends lost 2 bases and 7 bases respectively, with 8 bases between them. CDR3 length equals 12 residues. This chain's CDR3 is CASSESPPGYTF. The CDR3, as DNA: TGTGCCAGCAGTGAATCCCCCCCTGGCTACACCTTC.

A remark on this clone: One base away lies a much larger clone, so this may be a sequencing read error. The chain has TRBV4-2 and TRBJ1-2, with D possibly TRBD1 on 6 matching bases. Trimming left V 0 bases short and J 8 bases short, with 19 bases between. Per the germline V gene, CDR1 is LGHNA and CDR2 is YNFKEQ. CDR3 size: 16 residues. In DNA, the CDR3 is TGTGCCAGCAGCCAAGATGAAACAGGGAGGCCGGAGGGCTACACCTTC. Its protein product is CASSQDETGRPEGYTF.

For the CDR3, the DNA is TGTGCCATCGGGGCAGGGGGTAAAGAGACCCAGTACTTC. This encodes CAIGAGGKETQYF. The rearrangement links TRBV10-3 to TRBJ2-5, with 7 bases that match TRBD1. Trimming at V came to 8 bases and at J to 3 bases, leaving 6 bases not matched to a gene. CDR1 ENHRY and CDR2 SYGVKD come from the germline V gene. The CDR3 length is 13 residues.

The chain combines TRBV5-1 with TRBJ2-3, with TRBD1 matching over 9 bases. With V trimmed by 4 bases and J by 3 bases, 9 bases remained unmatched. The CDR3 extends over 16 amino acids. Per the germline V gene, CDR1 is SGHRS and CDR2 is YFSETQ. In DNA form, the CDR3 reads TGCGCCAGCAGCCGATATCCGGGACAGGGAACAGATACGCAGTATTTT. As protein: CASSRYPGQGTDTQYF.

This chain links TRBV4-2 with TRBJ2-7, with a possible D match to TRBD2 (6 bases). The CDR3 has 15 residues. In germline, CDR1 is LGHNA, CDR2 YNFKEQ. Trimming took 6 bases from V and 6 from J, leaving 21 bases between them. The CDR3 loop reads CASRRGLYEAGEQYF. The DNA of the CDR3 is TGTGCCAGCAGGCGGGGCCTCTACGAGGCTGGCGAGCAGTACTTC.

The chain joins TRBV28 to TRBJ2-1; 9 bases map to TRBD1. V lost 5 bases and J lost 2; bases outside the gene matches: 7. This CDR3 is 16 amino acids long. Germline CDR1 is MDHEN and CDR2 is SYDVKM. Here the CDR3 reads CASSPGQGGTYNEQFF. In DNA, the CDR3 is TGTGCCAGCAGTCCGGGACAGGGAGGGACCTACAATGAGCAGTTCTTC.

In its sample, this clone was seen many times. The genes are TRBV4-3 and TRBJ2-7; D not certain. Germline V CDR1 and CDR2: LGHNA, YSLEER. V gave up 3 bases and J gave up 2 bases, with 8 bases separating them. There are 13 residues in the CDR3. The CDR3 DNA follows: TGCGCCAGCAGCCACGAGTTAACCTACGAGCAGTACTTC. Its protein is CASSHELTYEQYF.

V is TRBV30 and J is TRBJ2-5; the match to TRBD1 covers 10 bases. CDR1 and CDR2 (germline): GTSNPN, SVGIG (reference sequence). This CDR3 spans 16 amino acids. After removal of 2 bases from V and 2 bases from J, the junction contained 8 bases not matched to a gene. CDR3 in DNA: TGTGCCTGGAGTCCATGGGACAGGGGTATTCAAGAGACCCAGTACTTC. Translated: CAWSPWDRGIQETQYF.

In DNA form, the CDR3 reads TGCGCCAGCAGCTCACGACAGGGACCAGATACGCAGTATTTT. Translation gives CASSSRQGPDTQYF. The rearrangement links TRBV5-1 to TRBJ2-3; 7 positions match TRBD1. The CDR3 extends over 14 amino acids. Germline lookup yields CDR1 SGHRS and CDR2 YFSETQ. After removal of 3 bases from V and 4 bases from J, the junction contained 5 bases not matched to a gene.

This chain uses TRBV30 with TRBJ2-1; D might be TRBD2 (5 bases). V gave up 0 bases and J gave up 8 bases, with 14 bases separating them. The CDR3 covers 14 residues. The germline gives CDR1 GTSNPN, CDR2 SVGIG (reference sequence). CDR3 region: CAWSVGRTGHEQFF. The CDR3 DNA follows: TGTGCCTGGAGTGTTGGGCGGACTGGACATGAGCAGTTCTTC.

This chain connects TRBV15 to TRBJ2-5, with D unclear. This CDR3 has 12 amino acids. CDR1 and CDR2 from the germline V gene are LNHNV and YYDKDF (reference sequence). The V end lost 3 bases, the J end lost 5 bases, and 7 bases lay between the germline ends. The CDR3 DNA sequence: TGTGCCACCAGCAGGCTTAGGGAGACCCAGTACTTC. As protein: CATSRLRETQYF. The full variable domain, in which reference TRBV15 and TRBJ2-5 provide the parts outside the CDR3, is DAMVIQNPRYQVTQFGKPVTLSCSQTLNHNVMYWYQQKSSQAPKLLFHYYDKDFNNEADTPDNFQSRRPNTSFCFLDIRSPGLGDTAMYLCATSRLRETQYFGPGTRLLVL.

The V gene is TRBV25-1, the J gene TRBJ1-1; TRBD1 aligns across 9 bases. V lost 7 bases, J lost 5 bases, and 5 bases stayed unmatched. Germline values: CDR1 MGHDK, CDR2 SYGVNS. The CDR3 is 13 residues long. CDR3 sequence reads: CASMRDRETEAFF. The CDR3 DNA is TGTGCCAGCATGAGGGACAGGGAGACTGAAGCTTTCTTT.

In this sample, this clone turned up once. The chain couples TRBV5-1 to TRBJ2-6, with D perhaps TRBD1 (7 bases). The CDR3 extends over 15 amino acids. V was cut by 4 bases and J by 9 bases, with 17 bases left in between. CDR1 and CDR2 (germline): SGHRS, YFSETQ. The CDR3 DNA reads TGCGCCAGCAGCCCGAGCCAGGGGGGAGACAACGTCCTGACTTTC. Protein sequence: CASSPSQGGDNVLTF.

This chain links TRBV29-1 with TRBJ1-2, with D perhaps matching TRBD1 (5 bases). This CDR3 region has 13 residues. Germline loops: CDR1 SQVTM, CDR2 ANQGSEA. V lost 7 bases and J lost 2, with 14 bases in between. This chain's CDR3 is CSAGDGPNYGYTF. In DNA, the CDR3 is TGCAGCGCTGGGGACGGACCCAACTATGGCTACACCTTC. Drawing the rest from reference TRBV29-1 and TRBJ1-2, the complete variable domain is SAVISQKPSRDICQRGTSLTIQCQVDSQVTMMFWYRQQPGQSLTLIATANQGSEATYESGFVIDKFPISRPNLTFSTLTVSNMSPEDSSIYLCSAGDGPNYGYTFGSGTRLTVV.

The chain carries TRBV6-1 and TRBJ2-1; D ambiguous. The CDR3 consists of 14 residues. V gave up 4 bases and J gave up 0 bases, with 7 bases separating them. The germline gives CDR1 MNHNS, CDR2 SASEGT. Written as DNA, the CDR3 is TGTGCCAGCAGTGTGGTCGGCTCCTACAATGAGCAGTTCTTC. It is translated as CASSVVGSYNEQFF.

This sequence joins TRBV27 and TRBJ2-1; TRBD1 matches 10 bases. This CDR3 has 16 residues. V dropped 6 bases and J dropped 5; count of bases not matched to a gene: 10. Germline assignment: CDR1 MNHEY and CDR2 SMNVEV (reference sequence). CDR3 residues: CASRGRAGTGDNEQFF. CDR3 coding DNA: TGTGCCAGCAGGGGACGGGCTGGGACAGGGGACAATGAGCAGTTCTTC.

V is TRBV19 and J is TRBJ1-3, with a tentative D call TRBD1 (5 bases). This CDR3 spans 14 amino acids. Germline CDR1 reads LNHDA; CDR2 reads SQIVND (reference sequence). Deletions cut 7 bases from V and 0 bases from J, with 10 bases between. The CDR3 region has the DNA TGTGCCAGTAAGGCAGGGTACTCTGGAAACACCATATATTTT. This encodes CASKAGYSGNTIYF.

The V and J genes are TRBV4-1 and TRBJ2-6; perhaps TRBD2 as D (7 bases). V was clipped by 3 bases and J by 5 bases, with 11 bases between them. Germline CDR1 is MGHRA and CDR2 is YSYEKL. The CDR3 sequence is 15 residues long. The DNA for the CDR3 is TGCGCCAGCAGCCAGGGGGGGGCCTGGGCCAACGTCCTGACTTTC. Translated: CASSQGGAWANVLTF.

Comment on this clone: Germline and junction disagree at one end, which may indicate a read error. The chain is built from TRBV10-3 and TRBJ2-2; perhaps TRBD1 as D (6 bases). Germline CDR1 and CDR2: ENHRY and SYGVKD. The CDR3 is 15 residues long. DNA for the CDR3: TGTGCCGTCAGTACCCAGGGGCCCAACACCGGGGAGCTGTTTTTT. Translation: CAVSTQGPNTGELFF.

V usage is TRBV19 and J usage is TRBJ2-5, with D perhaps TRBD2 (5 bases). Germline V lookup: CDR1 LNHDA, CDR2 SQIVND (reference sequence). V lost 3 bases, J lost 7 bases, and 6 bases lay in between. The CDR3 runs to 11 residues. The CDR3 DNA is TGTGCCAGTAGTATTGCGGGGACCCAGTACTTC. It translates to CASSIAGTQYF.

This chain connects TRBV4-1 to TRBJ2-1; D possibly corresponds to TRBD2 (6 bases). The germline V gene encodes CDR1 MGHRA and CDR2 YSYEKL. This CDR3 has 14 amino acids. V lost 1 base and J 12 bases, leaving 16 bases between the germline ends. The DNA of the CDR3 is TGCGCCAGCAGCCAAGTTGAGATAGCGGAGACGCAGTTCTTC. It specifies CASSQVEIAETQFF.

Of note for this clone: The junction shows a germline mismatch at one end, possibly a read error. The chain recombines TRBV6-1 with TRBJ1-2, with 7 bases lining up with TRBD1. The CDR3 extends over 12 amino acids. The germline gives CDR1 MNHNS, CDR2 SASEGT. The CDR3 region is CASSERSQGWNF. CDR3 coding DNA: TGTGCCAGCAGTGAAAGGTCACAGGGGTGGAACTTC.

The rearrangement links TRBV7-2 to TRBJ2-1, with 7 bases aligning to TRBD2. The length of the CDR3 is 15 residues. The V gene's germline CDR1 is SGHTA and CDR2 FQGNSA. V was clipped by 3 bases and J by 13 bases; unmatched bases: 15. Written as DNA, the CDR3 is TGTGCCAGCAGCTTGGGAACGGGAGGTAGGGCGGAACAGTTCTTC. As protein: CASSLGTGGRAEQFF.